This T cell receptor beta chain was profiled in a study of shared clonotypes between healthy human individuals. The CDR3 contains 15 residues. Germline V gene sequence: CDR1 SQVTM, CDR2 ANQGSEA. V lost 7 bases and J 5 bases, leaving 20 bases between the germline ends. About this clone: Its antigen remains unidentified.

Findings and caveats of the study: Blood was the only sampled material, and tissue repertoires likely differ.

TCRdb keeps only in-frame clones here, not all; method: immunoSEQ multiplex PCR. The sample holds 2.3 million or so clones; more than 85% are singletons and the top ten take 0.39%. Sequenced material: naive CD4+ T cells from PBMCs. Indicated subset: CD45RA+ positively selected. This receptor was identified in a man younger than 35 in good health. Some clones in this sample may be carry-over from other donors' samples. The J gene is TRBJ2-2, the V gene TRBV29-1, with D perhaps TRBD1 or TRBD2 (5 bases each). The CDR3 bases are TGCAGCGCCCGAAGGAGAGGGGCGCGAACCGGGGAGCTGTTTTTT. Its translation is CSARRRGARTGELFF.